This paragraph reports one T cell receptor beta chain. The data were taken from a study of blood T cell repertoires in COVID-19. On the study more broadly: Italy, Spain and the United States were the sources of the convalescent and acute COVID-19 samples. Sources were T cells, B-cell-depleted T cells, or PBMCs; the material itself was cDNA or gDNA.

In the original processing: For nucleated cells, counts were estimated from reference gene primer amplification. The method was immunoSEQ multiplex PCR; TCRdb's version includes in-frame clones alone and lacks a portion of them. For V, J and clone size, that table is used; D and trimming come from the DNA. Of more than 200,000 clones listed, more than 70% are singletons. The CDR3 spans 14 residues. CDR1 is KGHDR and CDR2 is SFDVKD in the germline V gene. Unmatched junction bases numbered 7, after V lost 10 bases and J lost 4 bases. Sequenced material: peripheral blood. This TCR came from a woman aged 40 to 50 who had recovered from COVID-19. The chain combines TRBV24-1 with TRBJ2-2; TRBD2 matches at 8 bases. DNA for the CDR3: TGTGCCACTTCGGGGGGGGAGGCCACCGGGGAGCTGTTTTTT. Its translation is CATSGGEATGELFF.